This T cell receptor (beta chain) was identified during a study of T cell changes during pregnancy in multiple sclerosis. Per the germline V gene, CDR1 is SGHNT and CDR2 is YENEEA. The junction had 3 bases not matched to a gene; V was cut back by 1 base and J by 2 bases. The CDR3 consists of 15 residues. The repertoire was sequenced with immunoSEQ multiplex PCR; TCRdb's copy has only in-frame clones and lacks some. In the table there are under 45,000 clones, approximately 90% of which are singletons. In its sample, this clone was seen once. This specimen consisted of peripheral blood, obtained in the second trimester of pregnancy. The source of this sequence is a female donor in good health, enrolled as a control in a pregnancy study. The chain is built from TRBV11-3 and TRBJ2-5; 8 bases line up with TRBD2. The CDR3 spells CASSLGGGRQETQYF. The CDR3 region has the DNA TGTGCCAGCAGCTTAGGCGGGGGGCGGCAAGAGACCCAGTACTTC.